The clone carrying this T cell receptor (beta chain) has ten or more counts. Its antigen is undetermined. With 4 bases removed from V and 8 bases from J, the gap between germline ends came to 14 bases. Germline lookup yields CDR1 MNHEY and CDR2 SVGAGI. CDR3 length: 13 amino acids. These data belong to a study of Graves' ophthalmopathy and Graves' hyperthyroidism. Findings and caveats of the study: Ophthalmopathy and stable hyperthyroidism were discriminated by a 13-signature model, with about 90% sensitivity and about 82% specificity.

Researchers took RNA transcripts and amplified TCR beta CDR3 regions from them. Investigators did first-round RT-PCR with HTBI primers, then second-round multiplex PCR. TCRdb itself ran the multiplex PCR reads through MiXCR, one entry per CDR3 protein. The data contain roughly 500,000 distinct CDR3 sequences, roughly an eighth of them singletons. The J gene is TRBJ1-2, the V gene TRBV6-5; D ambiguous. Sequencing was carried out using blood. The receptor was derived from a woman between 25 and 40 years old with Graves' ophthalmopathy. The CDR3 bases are TGTGCCAGCAGTTTAAGGGCCTGGCTGGGCTACACCTTC. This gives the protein CASSLRAWLGYTF.